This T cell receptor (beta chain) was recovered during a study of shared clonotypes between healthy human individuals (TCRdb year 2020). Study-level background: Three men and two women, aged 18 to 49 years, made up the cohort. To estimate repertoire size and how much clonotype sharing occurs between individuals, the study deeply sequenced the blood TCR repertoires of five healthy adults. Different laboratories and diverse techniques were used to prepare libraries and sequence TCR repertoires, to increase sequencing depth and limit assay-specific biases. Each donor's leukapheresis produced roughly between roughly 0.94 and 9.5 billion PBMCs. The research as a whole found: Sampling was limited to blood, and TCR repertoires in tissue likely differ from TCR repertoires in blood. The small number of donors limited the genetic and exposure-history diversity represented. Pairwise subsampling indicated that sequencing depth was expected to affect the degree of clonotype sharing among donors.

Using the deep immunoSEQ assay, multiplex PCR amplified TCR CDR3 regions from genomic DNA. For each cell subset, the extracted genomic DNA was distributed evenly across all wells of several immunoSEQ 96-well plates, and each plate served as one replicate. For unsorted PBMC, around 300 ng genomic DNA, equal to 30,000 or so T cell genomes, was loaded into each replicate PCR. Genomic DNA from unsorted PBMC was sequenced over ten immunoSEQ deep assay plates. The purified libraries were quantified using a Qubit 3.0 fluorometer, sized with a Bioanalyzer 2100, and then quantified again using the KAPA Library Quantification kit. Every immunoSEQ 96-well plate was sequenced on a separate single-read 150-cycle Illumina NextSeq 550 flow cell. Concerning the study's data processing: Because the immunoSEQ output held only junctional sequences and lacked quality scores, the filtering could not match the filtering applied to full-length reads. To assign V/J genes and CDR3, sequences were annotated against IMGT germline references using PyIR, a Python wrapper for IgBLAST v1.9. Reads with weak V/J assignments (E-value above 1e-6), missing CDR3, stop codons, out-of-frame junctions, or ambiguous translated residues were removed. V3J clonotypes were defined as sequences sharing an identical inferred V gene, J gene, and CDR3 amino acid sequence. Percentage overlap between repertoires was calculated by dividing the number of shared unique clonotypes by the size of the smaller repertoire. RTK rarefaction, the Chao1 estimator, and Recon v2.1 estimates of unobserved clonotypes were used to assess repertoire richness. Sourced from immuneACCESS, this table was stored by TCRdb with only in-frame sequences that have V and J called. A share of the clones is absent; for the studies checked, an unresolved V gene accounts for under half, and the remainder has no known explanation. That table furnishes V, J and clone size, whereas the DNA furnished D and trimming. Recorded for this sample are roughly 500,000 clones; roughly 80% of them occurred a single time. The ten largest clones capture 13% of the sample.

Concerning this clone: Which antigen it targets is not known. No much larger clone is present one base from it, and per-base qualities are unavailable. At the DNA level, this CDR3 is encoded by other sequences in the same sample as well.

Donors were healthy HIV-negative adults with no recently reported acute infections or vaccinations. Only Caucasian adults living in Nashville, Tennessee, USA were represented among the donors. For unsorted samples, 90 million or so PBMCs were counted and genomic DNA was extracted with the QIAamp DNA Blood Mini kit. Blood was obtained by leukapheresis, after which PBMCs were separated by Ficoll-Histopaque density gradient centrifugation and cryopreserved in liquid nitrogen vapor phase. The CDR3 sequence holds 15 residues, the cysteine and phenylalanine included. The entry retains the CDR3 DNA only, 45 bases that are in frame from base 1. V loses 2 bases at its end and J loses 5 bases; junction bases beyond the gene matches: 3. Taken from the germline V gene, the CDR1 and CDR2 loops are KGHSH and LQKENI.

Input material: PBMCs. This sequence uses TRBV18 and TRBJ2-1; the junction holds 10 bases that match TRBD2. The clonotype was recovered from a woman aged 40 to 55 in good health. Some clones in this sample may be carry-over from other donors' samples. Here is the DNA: TGTGCCAGCTCACCAAGGACTAGCGGCAACAATGAGCAGTTCTTC. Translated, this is CASSPRTSGNNEQFF.